This T cell receptor beta chain originates from a study of early T cells in non-severe SARS-CoV-2 infection. For the study at large: The input, bulk RNA from unsorted whole blood, was sequenced, and chains were unpaired.

CDR1 and CDR2 from the germline V gene are KGHSH and LQKENI. Deletions cut 3 bases from V and 5 bases from J, with 8 bases between. This CDR3 is built from 13 residues. Of note for this clonotype: Its antigen is unknown.

Study findings and constraints: Matching results from VDJdb favored anti-spike CD8 responses, leaving private and CD4 specificities undetected.

Individual cDNA molecules were tagged with unique molecular identifiers, the study reported. TCRdb re-derived calls from the 5' RACE reads in MiXCR, one entry per CDR3 protein. Here the sample spans 48,000 or so distinct CDR3 sequences, 6% to 8% being singletons. The sequenced sample was whole blood, obtained at baseline. V is TRBV18 and J is TRBJ2-1; no clear D. This clonotype originated in an adult who was a healthcare worker with PCR-confirmed SARS-CoV-2 infection or an uninfected control (not recorded which). CDR3 in DNA: TGTGCCAGCTCACCGTTGGGCGACAATGAGCAGTTCTTC. It yields the protein CASSPLGDNEQFF.